Shown below are 27 T cell receptor beta chains from a single sample sequenced in a study of a mutant IDH1 vaccine in newly diagnosed glioma. Data came from immunoSEQ multiplex PCR; TCRdb stores just in-frame clones and leaves some out. The data show roughly 60,000 clones, roughly four fifths seen once. The time point: week 35, safety follow-up. Vaccination comprised doses that each held 300 ug of mutant IDH1 20-mer peptide, plus topical imiquimod. Antigen specificity for these receptors is unknown. The source material was PBMCs, sampled from a glioma patient whose treatment included an IDH1 peptide vaccine. The receptor set was obtained from a man in his forties with glioma.

This sequence joins TRBV6-5 and TRBJ2-5; possibly TRBD1 for D (7 bases). Germline-derived CDR1 and CDR2 are MNHEY and SVGAGI. Trimming cost V 5 bases and J 1 base, with 11 bases left between them. CDR3 size: 14 residues. CDR3 DNA: TGTGCCAGCAGTCGACAGGGACTCCAAGAGACCCAGTACTTC. This gives the protein CASSRQGLQETQYF.

This clone showed up just once. V gene TRBV5-1 combines with J gene TRBJ2-2; TRBD2 agrees at 7 bases. Germline V gene data show CDR1 as SGHRS and CDR2 as YFSETQ. This CDR3 is 15 amino acids long. V trimming: 0 bases; J trimming: 5 bases; junction bases outside the gene matches: 4. The CDR3 loop is CASSLGGSGTGELFF. For the CDR3, the DNA is TGCGCCAGCAGCTTGGGCGGGAGCGGTACCGGGGAGCTGTTTTTT. Full variable domain (missing parts from reference TRBV5-1 and TRBJ2-2): KAGVTQTPRYLIKTRGQQVTLSCSPISGHRSVSWYQQTPGQGLQFLFEYFSETQRNKGNFPGRFSGRQFSNSRSEMNVSTLELGDSALYLCASSLGGSGTGELFFGEGSRLTVL.

The chain couples TRBV7-8 to TRBJ1-4, with D possibly being TRBD1 (5 bases). The CDR3 has 14 residues. V dropped 2 bases and J dropped 6 bases, with 10 bases sitting between them. Germline V gene sequence: CDR1 SGHVS, CDR2 FQNEAQ. CDR3 in DNA: TGTGCCAGCAGCTTACAGGGTCTATATGAAAAACTGTTTTTT. Translating it yields CASSLQGLYEKLFF.

The chain carries TRBV6-5 and TRBJ2-1, with 8 bases lining up with TRBD2. Germline V gene lookup returns CDR1 MNHEY and CDR2 SVGAGI. Unmatched junction bases numbered 12, after V lost 5 bases and J lost 9 bases. This CDR3 is built from 15 residues. The CDR3 is CASSRQVAGRSEQFF. DNA for the CDR3: TGTGCCAGCAGTAGACAGGTAGCGGGGAGGTCTGAGCAGTTCTTC.

This clone was seen a single time. The chain recombines TRBV4-3 with TRBJ2-1; 9 positions match TRBD2. The CDR3 sequence is 18 residues long. Unmatched junction bases numbered 7, after V lost 0 bases and J lost 1 base. Germline V CDR1 and CDR2: LGHNA, YSLEER. The CDR3 protein is CASSQDYSGSRSYNEQFF. The CDR3 DNA reads TGCGCCAGCAGCCAAGATTATAGCGGGAGTAGGTCCTACAATGAGCAGTTCTTC.

This chain joins TRBV4-3 and TRBJ2-2; TRBD1 is a possible D gene (5 bases). Trimming cost V 4 bases and J 5 bases, with 14 bases left between them. The CDR3 is made up of 15 amino acids. CDR1 is LGHNA, CDR2 YSLEER, per germline. The CDR3 DNA is TGCGCCAGCAGCCTCCGGCGGCAGGGTACCGGGGAGCTGTTTTTT. This encodes CASSLRRQGTGELFF.

This chain joins TRBV7-6 and TRBJ1-5; no clear D gene. V lost 1 base to trimming and J lost 2 bases, with 9 bases between them. Germline CDR1 SGHVS, CDR2 FNYEAQ. This CDR3 has 15 residues. The CDR3 region is CASSLDILGNQPQHF. The CDR3 region has the DNA TGTGCCAGCAGCTTAGACATCCTTGGCAATCAGCCCCAGCATTTT.

V usage is TRBV7-2 and J usage is TRBJ1-5; 7 bases are a match to TRBD1. Germline trimming cut 5 bases from V and 2 bases from J; bases unmatched to any gene: 3. From germline, CDR1 is SGHTA and CDR2 FQGNSA. The CDR3 covers 14 residues. The CDR3 nucleotides read TGTGCCAGCAGCCTCAGGGGGGGCAATCAGCCCCAGCATTTT. It yields the protein CASSLRGGNQPQHF.

The V and J genes are TRBV5-4 and TRBJ2-6, with D possibly matching TRBD1 (6 bases). The length of the CDR3 is 15 residues. Looked up from germline, CDR1 is SGHNT and CDR2 is YYREEE (reference sequence). The ends were cut back, 2 bases at V and 2 bases at J, with 8 bases in the middle. The CDR3 nucleotides are TGTGCCAGCAGCTTACAGGGACCTGGGGCCAACGTCCTGACTTTC. It yields the protein CASSLQGPGANVLTF.

This clone has just one count. V gene TRBV29-1 combines with J gene TRBJ1-2, with unresolved D. Germline CDR1 reads SQVTM; CDR2 reads ANQGSEA. This CDR3 is built from 14 residues. Trimming removed 4 bases at V and 6 bases at J, with 18 bases between. CDR3 region: CSVGAGNGRDGYTF. The CDR3 DNA reads TGCAGCGTTGGTGCGGGAAACGGGAGAGATGGCTACACCTTC.

The V gene is TRBV11-3, the J gene TRBJ2-1; 8 nucleotides agree with TRBD1. CDR1 is SGHNT and CDR2 is YENEEA in the germline V gene. Unmatched junction bases numbered 21, after V lost 5 bases and J lost 9 bases. The CDR3 covers 18 residues. CDR3 coding DNA: TGTGCCAGCAGCCCAGGGGAGTGGACAGGGATAGTAGGGGGTGAGCAGTTCTTC. As protein: CASSPGEWTGIVGGEQFF.

The chain links TRBV7-2 to TRBJ2-5; a possible D gene is TRBD1 (5 bases). The CDR3 is made up of 15 amino acids. CDR1 and CDR2 (germline): SGHTA, FQGNSA. V was trimmed by 1 base and J by 5 bases, leaving 14 bases between them. Here the CDR3 DNA reads TGTGCCAGCAGCTTAGGGGCAGGGATAGGGGAGACCCAGTACTTC. This gives the protein CASSLGAGIGETQYF.

The chain couples TRBV7-8 to TRBJ2-3; D may be TRBD2 (5 bases). The CDR3 consists of 15 residues. CDR1 SGHVS and CDR2 FQNEAQ come from the germline V gene. The V and J ends lost 4 bases and 6 bases respectively, with 17 bases between them. CDR3 protein: CASSYIGGPQDTQYF. In nucleotides, the CDR3 is TGTGCCAGCAGCTACATAGGCGGGCCCCAGGATACGCAGTATTTT.

The V call is TRBV9, the J call TRBJ2-3; D is undetermined. CDR3 length equals 15 residues. In germline, CDR1 is SGDLS, CDR2 YYNGEE. V gave up 0 bases and J gave up 0 bases, with 8 bases separating them. CDR3 protein: CASSVGSPSTDTQYF. Here the CDR3 DNA reads TGTGCCAGCAGCGTAGGATCACCTAGCACAGATACGCAGTATTTT.

The V gene is TRBV25-1, the J gene TRBJ1-1, with 8 bases aligning to TRBD1. Germline V gene sequence: CDR1 MGHDK, CDR2 SYGVNS. The CDR3 contains 14 residues. Losses at the gene ends were 3 bases for V and 3 bases for J; bases not matched to a gene: 3. As DNA, the CDR3 is TGTGCCAGCAGTGATTCAGGGGGCCACACTGAAGCTTTCTTT. Its protein is CASSDSGGHTEAFF.

This chain joins TRBV9 and TRBJ2-3; 16 bases fit TRBD2. The CDR3 is 21 amino acids. Germline V gene sequence: CDR1 SGDLS, CDR2 YYNGEE. V was clipped by 4 bases and J by 0 bases; unmatched bases: 14. CDR3 DNA: TGTGCCAGCAGCACGACTTGGAGGGGACTAGCGGGAGGGGATAGCACAGATACGCAGTATTTT. This gives the protein CASSTTWRGLAGGDSTDTQYF. Complete variable domain (other parts from reference TRBV9 and TRBJ2-3): DSGVTQTPKHLITATGQRVTLRCSPRSGDLSVYWYQQSLDQGLQFLIQYYNGEERAKGNILERFSAQQFPDLHSELNLSSLELGDSALYFCASSTTWRGLAGGDSTDTQYFGPGTRLTVL.

This rearrangement joins TRBV10-1 to TRBJ1-2; TRBD1 is a possible D gene (5 bases). The germline CDR1 and CDR2 sequences are WNHNN and SYGVQD (reference sequence). V was shortened by 2 bases and J by 8 bases, with 18 bases between the two germline ends. CDR3 length equals 15 residues. The CDR3 reads CASSEPTGDLRGYTF. CDR3 DNA: TGCGCCAGCAGTGAGCCCACCGGGGACCTCAGAGGCTACACCTTC.

This rearrangement joins TRBV19 to TRBJ2-7, with 9 nucleotides matching TRBD1. V dropped 2 bases and J dropped 3; count of bases not matched to a gene: 8. Germline V gene sequence: CDR1 LNHDA, CDR2 SQIVND (reference sequence). The CDR3 sequence is 16 residues long. The CDR3 DNA follows: TGTGCCAGTAGTATACAAAGACCGGGACAGGGCTACGAGCAGTACTTC. It encodes CASSIQRPGQGYEQYF.

The rearrangement uses TRBV5-8 and TRBJ2-7; D ambiguous. Trimming stripped 0 bases from V and 2 bases from J, with 12 bases between. Germline CDR1 reads SGHTS; CDR2 reads YDEGEE. The CDR3 length is 15 residues. The CDR3 sequence: CASSLEAAYPYEQYF. The CDR3 DNA reads TGTGCCAGCAGCTTGGAGGCAGCGTATCCCTACGAGCAGTACTTC.

This clone appeared once. This sequence joins TRBV5-3 and TRBJ2-3; unclear D gene. TRBV5-3 is an open reading frame, and its role is uncertain. Deletions cut 0 bases from V and 0 bases from J, with 11 bases between. The CDR3 spans 16 residues. The CDR3 DNA sequence: TGTGCCAGAAGCTTGGGAGACGGAACTAGCACAGATACGCAGTATTTT. Its translation: CARSLGDGTSTDTQYF.

V is TRBV10-1 and J is TRBJ2-3, with 9 bases aligning to TRBD1. The CDR3 is 12 residues long. Germline V gene data show CDR1 as WNHNN and CDR2 as SYGVQD (reference sequence). V shed 3 bases, J shed 12 bases, and the junction held 4 bases outside the gene matches. The CDR3 DNA reads as TGCGCCAGCAGTGATCCCACAGGGGGCCAGTATTTT. Protein sequence: CASSDPTGGQYF.

This rearrangement joins TRBV7-2 to TRBJ1-2, with unresolved D. The CDR3 consists of 15 residues. V was pared by 2 bases and J by 0 bases, with 10 bases between. CDR1 and CDR2 (germline): SGHTA, FQGNSA. In nucleotides, the CDR3 is TGTGCCAGCAGCTTAATCCCGGGCTCTAACTATGGCTACACCTTC. Translating gives CASSLIPGSNYGYTF. Based on the CDR3 plus reference TRBV7-2 and TRBJ1-2, the full variable domain is GAGVSQSPSNKVTEKGKDVELRCDPISGHTALYWYRQSLGQGLEFLIYFQGNSAPDKSGLPSDRFSAERTGGSVSTLTIQRTQQEDSAVYLCASSLIPGSNYGYTFGSGTRLTVV.

The chain employs TRBV4-3 and TRBJ1-4, with 7 bases lining up with TRBD1. Germline assignment: CDR1 LGHNA and CDR2 YSLEER. This CDR3 is 16 amino acids long. V was clipped by 0 bases and J by 7 bases; unmatched bases: 8. CDR3 nucleotide sequence: TGCGCCAGCAGCCAAGATCGGACAGGAGTTGGTGAAAAACTGTTTTTT. The encoded protein is CASSQDRTGVGEKLFF.

V and J are TRBV11-2 and TRBJ2-3; 8 positions match TRBD1. The CDR3 loop spans 16 amino acids. The V gene end was trimmed by 4 bases and the J gene end by 1 base; junction bases not matched to a gene: 7. Germline CDR1 is SGHAT and CDR2 is FQNNGV. For the CDR3, the DNA is TGTGCCAGCAGCTCACGGGCGACAGGGGGCACAGATACGCAGTATTTT. Residues: CASSSRATGGTDTQYF.

J is TRBJ1-5 and V is TRBV19; D remains unclear. V was pared by 7 bases and J by 3 bases, with 13 bases between. CDR1 LNHDA and CDR2 SQIVND come from the germline V gene (reference sequence). CDR3 length equals 14 residues. CDR3 sequence: CASTSDKANQPQHF. In nucleotides, the CDR3 is TGTGCCAGTACCTCAGACAAGGCCAATCAGCCCCAGCATTTT.

The V call is TRBV19, the J call TRBJ2-7; 9 nucleotides align to TRBD1. Per germline, CDR1 LNHDA and CDR2 SQIVND (reference sequence). The CDR3 runs 12 residues. Germline trimming cut 11 bases from V and 3 bases from J; bases unmatched to any gene: 5. DNA of the CDR3: TGTGCCTCAGCGGACAGGGGCTACGAGCAGTACTTC. Protein product: CASADRGYEQYF. Looking up the rest from reference TRBV19 and TRBJ2-7 gives the full variable domain: DGGITQSPKYLFRKEGQNVTLSCEQNLNHDAMYWYRQDPGQGLRLIYYSQIVNDFQKGDIAEGYSVSREKKESFPLTVTSAQKNPTAFYLCASADRGYEQYFGPGTRLTVT.

Only a few counts were recorded for this clone. This chain links TRBV19 with TRBJ1-2, with D maybe TRBD1 (5 bases). V was shortened by 0 bases and J by 4 bases, with 15 bases between the two germline ends. In germline, CDR1 is LNHDA, CDR2 SQIVND (reference sequence). There are 16 residues in the CDR3. The CDR3 loop reads CASSIDDSHYSYGYTF. As DNA, the CDR3 is TGTGCCAGTAGTATAGATGACAGCCACTACAGCTATGGCTACACCTTC.